Shown below are 25 T cell receptor beta chains from a single sample sequenced in a study of T cell responses to AZD1222 COVID-19 vaccine. Assay: immunoSEQ multiplex PCR; the TCRdb copy retains only in-frame clones and omits some. The repertoire consists of 140,000 to 150,000 clones, with around 93% occurring once and the leading ten covering under 2%. Material: peripheral blood, obtained on day 0 of AZD1222 vaccination. The receptors were sampled from an adult in good health.

The chain couples TRBV29-1 to TRBJ1-2; TRBD1 aligns across 9 bases. The trim removed 3 bases at V and 4 bases at J, leaving 6 bases unmatched. This CDR3 contains 14 residues. Germline values: CDR1 SQVTM, CDR2 ANQGSEA. In DNA form, the CDR3 reads TGCAGCGTTGAGGTACAGGGGGCAATCTATGGCTACACCTTC. Translating gives CSVEVQGAIYGYTF.

The CDR3 DNA is TGCGCCAGCAGCTTTCAGACTTACACTGAAGCTTTCTTT. Amino acid sequence: CASSFQTYTEAFF. V gene TRBV5-1 combines with J gene TRBJ1-1; unclear D gene. V lost 2 bases and J lost 3, with 8 bases in between. The germline CDR1 and CDR2 sequences are SGHRS and YFSETQ. This CDR3 has 13 amino acids. Variable domain in full (rest from reference TRBV5-1 and TRBJ1-1): KAGVTQTPRYLIKTRGQQVTLSCSPISGHRSVSWYQQTPGQGLQFLFEYFSETQRNKGNFPGRFSGRQFSNSRSEMNVSTLELGDSALYLCASSFQTYTEAFFGQGTRLTVV.

This clone was recorded once. V gene TRBV27 combines with J gene TRBJ1-1, with D possibly TRBD1 on 6 matching bases. V lost 4 bases and J lost 1, with 10 bases in between. The CDR3 sequence is 14 residues long. In germline, CDR1 is MNHEY, CDR2 SMNVEV (reference sequence). The CDR3 spells CASSSPGANTEAFF. Here the CDR3 DNA reads TGTGCCAGCAGTTCGCCGGGGGCGAACACTGAAGCTTTCTTT.

With respect to this clone: Other DNA sequences in the sample encode the same CDR3. CDR3 in amino acids: CASSLGGTDTQYF. DNA for the CDR3: TGTGCCAGCAGCTTAGGGGGGACAGATACGCAGTATTTT. The J gene is TRBJ2-3, the V gene TRBV7-9; D tentatively reads TRBD1 or TRBD2 (5 bases each). The V gene lost 1 base and the J gene lost 3 bases, with 5 bases spanning the gap. Per the germline V gene, CDR1 is SEHNR and CDR2 is FQNEAQ (reference sequence). The CDR3 consists of 13 residues.

This clone was observed once. This rearrangement joins TRBV11-2 to TRBJ1-1; TRBD1 is a possible D gene (6 bases). This CDR3 has 15 residues. V was cut by 5 bases and J by 0 bases, with 13 bases left in between. Germline loops: CDR1 SGHAT, CDR2 FQNNGV. The CDR3 region is CASSARRGVNTEAFF. The CDR3 region has the DNA TGTGCCAGCAGCGCCCGCAGGGGTGTGAACACTGAAGCTTTCTTT.

The chain carries TRBV2 and TRBJ1-1; D is undetermined. This CDR3 has 14 residues. Germline lookup yields CDR1 SNHLY and CDR2 FYNNEI. V was clipped by 4 bases and J by 11 bases, with 20 bases between them. Written as DNA, the CDR3 is TGTGCCAGCAGTGCGGAGGGTGCTGGTTCGGACGCTTTCTTT. Amino acid sequence: CASSAEGAGSDAFF.

The chain employs TRBV18 and TRBJ2-7; D may be TRBD1 or TRBD2 (5 bases each). The CDR3 is made up of 13 amino acids. Germline CDR1 reads KGHSH; CDR2 reads LQKENI. V was shortened by 3 bases and J by 3 bases, with 9 bases between the two germline ends. The CDR3 here is CASSPRGSYEQYF. For the CDR3, the DNA is TGTGCCAGCTCACCTCGGGGCAGCTACGAGCAGTACTTC.

This clone was recorded once. The V gene is TRBV6-6, the J gene TRBJ2-5; D remains ambiguous. This CDR3 contains 14 residues. Germline CDR1 MNHNY, CDR2 SVGAGI (reference sequence). V shed 5 bases and J shed 0 bases, with 10 bases lying between them. CDR3 residues: CASSKRANQETQYF. The CDR3 DNA sequence: TGTGCCAGCAGTAAAAGGGCGAACCAAGAGACCCAGTACTTC.

The chain joins TRBV2 to TRBJ2-6, with no clear D. CDR3 length: 14 amino acids. Looked up from germline, CDR1 is SNHLY and CDR2 is FYNNEI. Trimming cost V 4 bases and J 0 bases, with 4 bases left between them. The CDR3 here is CASSGSSGANVLTF. The CDR3 bases are TGTGCCAGCAGTGGTAGCTCTGGGGCCAACGTCCTGACTTTC.

The chain recombines TRBV14 with TRBJ1-4, with 10 bases fitting TRBD1. V shed 5 bases, J shed 7 bases, and the junction held 7 bases outside the gene matches. CDR1 and CDR2 (germline): SGHDN, FVKESK. The CDR3 extends over 15 amino acids. CDR3 nucleotide sequence: TGTGCCAGCAGCTATCGACAGGGGGCGGCTGAAAAACTGTTTTTT. This codes for CASSYRQGAAEKLFF. The full variable domain, completed using reference TRBV14 and TRBJ1-4, is EAGVTQFPSHSVIEKGQTVTLRCDPISGHDNLYWYRRVMGKEIKFLLHFVKESKQDESGMPNNRFLAERTGGTYSTLKVQPAELEDSGVYFCASSYRQGAAEKLFFGSGTQLSVL.

This clone occurred once. This chain links TRBV5-4 with TRBJ1-3; 7 nucleotides match TRBD1. With V trimmed by 3 bases and J by 4 bases, 1 base remained unmatched. The CDR3 is 13 amino acids. The germline V gene has CDR1 SGHNT and CDR2 YYREEE (reference sequence). DNA for the CDR3: TGTGCCAGCAGCTGGGACAGCGGAAACACCATATATTTT. Its translation is CASSWDSGNTIYF.

The genes are TRBV10-3 and TRBJ1-4, with D hard to call. Germline loops: CDR1 ENHRY, CDR2 SYGVKD. The CDR3 totals 15 residues. V gave up 0 bases and J gave up 7 bases, with 12 bases separating them. For the CDR3, the DNA is TGTGCCATCAGTGAGTCAGGAAGGATTGGTGAAAAACTGTTTTTT. This translates into CAISESGRIGEKLFF.

This chain uses TRBV6-5 with TRBJ2-3; D remains unclear. V was cut by 7 bases and J by 3 bases, with 14 bases left in between. Germline V lookup: CDR1 MNHEY, CDR2 SVGAGI. The CDR3 totals 14 residues. The CDR3 DNA follows: TGTGCCAGCACCAGCTTGTATGGTACAGATACGCAGTATTTT. It translates to CASTSLYGTDTQYF.

V usage is TRBV7-3 and J usage is TRBJ2-1, with 14 bases fitting TRBD2. CDR3 size: 18 residues. V was clipped by 5 bases and J by 4 bases; unmatched bases: 10. Germline values: CDR1 SGHTA, CDR2 FQGTGA. For the CDR3, the DNA is TGTGCCAGCAGCCCAGGGACTAGCGGGAGTATGGGATACAATGAGCAGTTCTTC. As protein: CASSPGTSGSMGYNEQFF.

This chain joins TRBV28 and TRBJ1-6; 7 nucleotides match TRBD1. After removal of 2 bases from V and 9 bases from J, the junction contained 16 bases not matched to a gene. The length of the CDR3 is 18 residues. Germline V gene lookup returns CDR1 MDHEN and CDR2 SYDVKM. CDR3 loop: CASSLSWVWDSNGSPLHF. CDR3 sequence (DNA): TGTGCCAGCAGTTTAAGTTGGGTTTGGGACAGTAATGGTTCACCCCTCCACTTT.

The V and J genes are TRBV10-3 and TRBJ1-1, with D maybe TRBD1 (6 bases). V lost 2 bases to trimming and J lost 1 base, with 11 bases between them. This CDR3 has 15 amino acids. CDR1 is ENHRY and CDR2 is SYGVKD in the germline V gene. DNA for the CDR3: TGTGCCATCAGTGAGAAGGCGACAGGGAACACTGAAGCTTTCTTT. Amino acid sequence: CAISEKATGNTEAFF.

This clone appeared a single time. The rearrangement joins TRBV19 to TRBJ1-2; D remains ambiguous. Germline CDR1 is LNHDA and CDR2 is SQIVND (reference sequence). Trimming cost V 5 bases and J 5 bases, with 15 bases left between them. The CDR3 consists of 14 residues. CDR3 protein: CASSPHSTEYGYTF. The CDR3 DNA is TGTGCCAGTAGTCCCCATTCGACGGAATATGGCTACACCTTC.

This rearrangement joins TRBV5-6 to TRBJ1-1; TRBD1 agrees at 8 bases. The junction had 12 bases not matched to a gene; V was cut back by 6 bases and J by 5 bases. This CDR3 contains 15 residues. Germline CDR1 SGHDT, CDR2 YYEEEE. The CDR3 protein is CASTSNWQGATEAFF. DNA for the CDR3: TGTGCCAGCACCTCCAACTGGCAGGGGGCTACTGAAGCTTTCTTT.

The gene calls are TRBV10-2 and TRBJ2-1; D is undetermined. CDR3 length: 14 amino acids. Germline V gives CDR1 WSHSY, CDR2 SAAADI. The V gene lost 5 bases and the J gene lost 8 bases, with 16 bases spanning the gap. CDR3 coding DNA: TGCGCCAGCAGTCGCGGAAAGGAGTTAGATGAGCAGTTCTTC. Its translation is CASSRGKELDEQFF.

The V gene is TRBV7-9, the J gene TRBJ2-1; 13 bases map to TRBD2. CDR3 length: 16 residues. Per germline, CDR1 SEHNR and CDR2 FQNEAQ (reference sequence). Trimming at V came to 4 bases and at J to 4 bases, leaving 4 bases not matched to a gene. CDR3 loop: CASSSTSGRGYNEQFF. CDR3 in DNA: TGTGCCAGCAGCTCCACTAGCGGGAGGGGGTACAATGAGCAGTTCTTC.

The chain recombines TRBV7-6 with TRBJ2-3; the D gene is possibly TRBD1 (6 bases). This CDR3 has 14 residues. Trimming took 4 bases from V and 6 from J, leaving 14 bases between them. Germline loops: CDR1 SGHVS, CDR2 FNYEAQ. This CDR3 reads CASSSSGQWDTQYF. As DNA, the CDR3 is TGTGCCAGCAGCTCGTCGGGACAATGGGATACGCAGTATTTT.

The V call is TRBV24-1, the J call TRBJ2-2; tentative D call: TRBD1 (5 bases). Trimming took off 4 bases at V and 4 bases at J, with 12 bases between the two ends. The CDR3 is 15 residues long. CDR1 and CDR2 (germline): KGHDR, SFDVKD. CDR3 DNA: TGTGCCACCAGTGACACCAGGGTTTCCACCGGGGAGCTGTTTTTT. Its protein is CATSDTRVSTGELFF.

This rearrangement joins TRBV12-5 to TRBJ1-5; no firm D call. The CDR3 loop spans 17 amino acids. V was cut by 3 bases and J by 4 bases, with 19 bases left in between. Per germline, CDR1 LGHNT and CDR2 FRNRAP. The CDR3 DNA is TGTGCTAGTGGTTTTTCGGGTGACGGCGCGATTAATCAGCCCCAGCATTTT. Translated, it gives CASGFSGDGAINQPQHF.

This clone was counted a single time. Here the CDR3 reads CASSKRTARDTDTQYF. CDR3 bases: TGTGCCAGCAGTAAACGGACTGCGCGGGACACAGATACGCAGTATTTT. The V call is TRBV2, the J call TRBJ2-3; tentatively, D is TRBD2 (6 bases). This CDR3 comprises 16 residues. Germline values: CDR1 SNHLY, CDR2 FYNNEI. Trimming removed 5 bases at V and 2 bases at J, with 17 bases between.

This sequence joins TRBV29-1 and TRBJ1-2; no firm D call. The germline gives CDR1 SQVTM, CDR2 ANQGSEA. The CDR3 is 8 amino acids. The V and J ends lost 4 bases and 7 bases respectively, with 1 base between them. CDR3 sequence reads: CSVGGYTF. The CDR3, as DNA: TGCAGCGTTGGTGGCTACACCTTC.